Listed here are 6 T cell receptor beta chains from one sample, sequenced in a study of cytomegalovirus exposure and HLA in healthy donors. The study ran its PCR with 60 Vbeta and 13 Jbeta primers. This table comes from immunoSEQ multiplex PCR, and its TCRdb copy is limited to in-frame clones, with some not included. This table holds some 210,000 clones, roughly 80% found once. The material sequenced was PBMCs. Receptors originate from a woman aged 30 to 39 in good health and CMV-seropositive.

The chain links TRBV25-1 to TRBJ2-7, with 7 bases that match TRBD1. Germline V gene sequence: CDR1 MGHDK, CDR2 SYGVNS. Trimming removed 2 bases from V and 6 bases from J; junction bases left unmatched: 10. This CDR3 contains 15 residues. The DNA of the CDR3 is TGTGCCAGCAGTGAACTTTTAACAGGGGCCGGCGAGCAGTACTTC. Protein product: CASSELLTGAGEQYF.

The chain recombines TRBV11-3 with TRBJ1-1, with D unresolved. The length of the CDR3 is 13 residues. Germline V CDR1 and CDR2: SGHNT, YENEEA. V was clipped by 5 bases and J by 3 bases, with 10 bases between them. The DNA of the CDR3 is TGTGCCAGCAGCAAGGAGAGGGACACTGAAGCTTTCTTT. It codes for CASSKERDTEAFF. The full variable domain, rest sourced from reference TRBV11-3 and TRBJ1-1, is EAGVVQSPRYKIIEKKQPVAFWCNPISGHNTLYWYLQNLGQGPELLIRYENEEAVDDSQLPKDRFSAERLKGVDSTLKIQPAELGDSAVYLCASSKERDTEAFFGQGTRLTVV.

The chain uses TRBV30 and TRBJ1-5, with no clear D. Germline CDR1 and CDR2: GTSNPN and SVGIG (reference sequence). Trimming cost V 5 bases and J 0 bases, with 8 bases left between them. The CDR3 has 13 amino acids. The CDR3: CAWGPISNQPQHF. In DNA form, the CDR3 reads TGTGCCTGGGGGCCCATTAGCAATCAGCCCCAGCATTTT.

CDR3 sequence reads: CASSPQGGGAGAFF. The CDR3 DNA is TGTGCCAGCAGCCCCCAGGGTGGGGGAGCGGGGGCTTTCTTT. The chain carries TRBV7-3 and TRBJ1-1; possible D gene TRBD1, 5 bases. Trimming left V 5 bases short and J 11 bases short, with 21 bases between. Germline V gene sequence: CDR1 SGHTA, CDR2 FQGTGA. The length of the CDR3 is 14 residues.

As concerns this clone: The same CDR3 is also encoded by other DNA sequences in this sample. J is TRBJ2-1 and V is TRBV7-2; D not certain. V was cut by 1 base and J by 4 bases, with 5 bases left in between. The CDR3 loop spans 13 amino acids. Germline CDR1 reads SGHTA; CDR2 reads FQGNSA. CDR3 DNA: TGTGCCAGCAGCTTAGGTCTATACAATGAGCAGTTCTTC. This encodes CASSLGLYNEQFF.

This clone was recorded a few times. This chain uses TRBV10-3 with TRBJ1-1; 10 bases map to TRBD1. This CDR3 contains 12 residues. Germline CDR1 is ENHRY and CDR2 is SYGVKD. The J segment lost 4 bases and the V segment lost 10 bases, leaving 3 bases of the junction unmatched. The CDR3: CATRTGGTEAFF. The DNA of the CDR3 is TGTGCCACCCGGACAGGGGGCACTGAAGCTTTCTTT.